The 28 T cell receptor beta chains in this list originate from one sample, sequenced in a study of shared clonotypes between healthy human individuals. Some clones are missing from TCRdb's copy, which holds only in-frame ones; the method was immunoSEQ multiplex PCR. There are about 96,000 clones in the sample; 60% to 70% occur only once, and 50% lies in the top ten. The sample taken for sequencing was memory CD8+ T cells sorted from blood. Specified subset: CD45RO+ cells pooled with CCR7-negative TemRA cells. These receptors all come from a man under 40 in good health.

This clone was counted only a few times. V and J are TRBV27 and TRBJ2-2; D may be TRBD1 or TRBD2 (6 bases each). CDR1 and CDR2 (germline): MNHEY, SMNVEV (reference sequence). This CDR3 has 18 amino acids. Trimming removed 3 bases from V and 5 bases from J, with 22 bases in between. The CDR3 sequence: CASSFSARGGFSTGELFF. The CDR3 DNA reads TGTGCCAGCAGTTTCTCGGCCAGGGGAGGTTTCAGTACCGGGGAGCTGTTTTTT.

The gene calls are TRBV9 and TRBJ2-7; D perhaps matches TRBD2 (6 bases). Germline V gene lookup returns CDR1 SGDLS and CDR2 YYNGEE. Trimming removed 1 base at V and 0 bases at J, with 11 bases between. This CDR3 spans 15 amino acids. CDR3 DNA: TGTGCCAGCAGCGTAAGTAGCGGTTCCTCCTACGAGCAGTACTTC. Translated, it gives CASSVSSGSSYEQYF.

The chain employs TRBV6-6 and TRBJ2-7; 8 nucleotides agree with TRBD1. Trimming took 5 bases from V and 7 from J; bases not matched to a gene: 16. This CDR3 region has 16 residues. Germline CDR1 MNHNY, CDR2 SVGAGI (reference sequence). CDR3 sequence reads: CASSPGPEQGAGEQYF. The CDR3 bases are TGTGCCAGCAGTCCCGGCCCCGAGCAGGGGGCGGGGGAGCAGTACTTC.

The V and J genes are TRBV2 and TRBJ2-7; tentative D call: TRBD2 (5 bases). The CDR3 covers 15 residues. Trimming shortened V by 4 bases and J by 2 bases, and 15 bases separated the two germline ends. Germline-derived CDR1 and CDR2 are SNHLY and FYNNEI. CDR3 sequence: CASSGVTGITYEQYF. DNA for the CDR3: TGTGCCAGCAGTGGGGTGACGGGGATTACCTACGAGCAGTACTTC.

This clone was found once. The V gene is TRBV6-1, the J gene TRBJ2-1, with a possible D match to TRBD1 (5 bases). Germline V gene sequence: CDR1 MNHNS, CDR2 SASEGT. There are 14 residues in the CDR3. V was clipped by 2 bases and J by 8 bases, with 13 bases between them. In DNA form, the CDR3 reads TGTGCCAGCAGTGAACTCGGTCAGGGCTATGAGCAGTTCTTC. It yields the protein CASSELGQGYEQFF.

CDR3 sequence reads: CASSSSGANVLTF. CDR3 coding DNA: TGTGCCAGCAGCTCCTCTGGGGCCAACGTCCTGACTTTC. V is TRBV7-3 and J is TRBJ2-6; D not resolved. CDR1 and CDR2 from the germline V gene are SGHTA and FQGTGA. This CDR3 contains 13 residues. Trimming took 4 bases from V and 0 from J, leaving 1 base between them.

This clone has a handful of counts. The chain couples TRBV7-9 to TRBJ2-7; the D gene is possibly TRBD2 (6 bases). The CDR3 extends over 14 amino acids. Germline loops: CDR1 SEHNR, CDR2 FQNEAQ (reference sequence). The V end was cut by 3 bases, the J end by 0 bases, with 9 bases between. The CDR3 bases are TGTGCCAGCAGCTTTGGAGGGAGCTCCTACGAGCAGTACTTC. Protein product: CASSFGGSSYEQYF.

This chain joins TRBV5-6 and TRBJ2-1; D possibly corresponds to TRBD2 (6 bases). The CDR3 consists of 15 residues. The V end lost 6 bases, the J end lost 5 bases, and 18 bases lay between the germline ends. CDR1 is SGHDT, CDR2 YYEEEE, per germline. The CDR3 is CASTSGIAVHNEQFF. Written as DNA, the CDR3 is TGTGCCAGCACCTCGGGAATAGCGGTACACAATGAGCAGTTCTTC.

The rearrangement joins TRBV5-1 to TRBJ2-1, with D maybe TRBD2 (6 bases). Per germline, CDR1 SGHRS and CDR2 YFSETQ. This CDR3 spans 14 amino acids. V lost 1 base, J lost 6 bases, and 11 bases lay in between. DNA of the CDR3: TGCGCCAGCAGCTTGTGGGCGGGGTCCAATGAGCAGTTCTTC. Protein: CASSLWAGSNEQFF.

The CDR3 loop reads CAWTTANTEAFF. In DNA form, the CDR3 reads TGTGCCTGGACCACAGCAAACACTGAAGCTTTCTTT. This chain links TRBV30 with TRBJ1-1; no firm D call. Germline V gene data show CDR1 as GTSNPN and CDR2 as SVGIG (reference sequence). V lost 4 bases and J 2 bases, leaving 8 bases between the germline ends. The CDR3 length is 12 residues.

This sequence joins TRBV4-1 and TRBJ1-1, with 9 bases identical to TRBD1. Trimming at V came to 4 bases and at J to 4 bases, leaving 7 bases not matched to a gene. The CDR3 sequence is 15 residues long. CDR1 MGHRA and CDR2 YSYEKL come from the germline V gene. This CDR3 reads CASSRLQGQGTEAFF. In nucleotides, the CDR3 is TGCGCCAGCAGCCGTTTACAGGGACAGGGCACTGAAGCTTTCTTT.

This chain uses TRBV9 with TRBJ2-1, with D maybe TRBD2 (7 bases). The CDR3 is 15 amino acids. Germline V lookup: CDR1 SGDLS, CDR2 YYNGEE. The germline V and J ends were trimmed by 1 base and 3 bases, with 11 bases remaining between them. This CDR3 is CASSVWEGDYNEQFF. The DNA for the CDR3 is TGTGCCAGCAGCGTATGGGAGGGGGACTACAATGAGCAGTTCTTC.

The rearrangement joins TRBV7-2 to TRBJ2-7, with D tentatively TRBD2 (6 bases). This CDR3 spans 16 amino acids. V shed 5 bases and J shed 7 bases, with 24 bases lying between them. The V gene's germline CDR1 is SGHTA and CDR2 FQGNSA. The CDR3 protein is CASSPDPLALLGEQYF. Here the CDR3 DNA reads TGTGCCAGCAGCCCCGACCCCCTAGCGCTGCTGGGGGAGCAGTACTTC.

This rearrangement joins TRBV10-1 to TRBJ1-5; the match to TRBD1 covers 7 bases. The germline CDR1 and CDR2 sequences are WNHNN and SYGVQD (reference sequence). CDR3 length equals 16 residues. V lost 6 bases and J lost 2; bases outside the gene matches: 10. The CDR3 here is CASSPRIGQGNQPQHF. For the CDR3, the DNA is TGCGCCAGCAGCCCCCGAATTGGACAGGGCAATCAGCCCCAGCATTTT.

The V call is TRBV28, the J call TRBJ2-7; TRBD1 aligns across 9 bases. Trimming took 0 bases from V and 5 from J; bases not matched to a gene: 5. Germline CDR1 and CDR2: MDHEN and SYDVKM. The CDR3 has 15 amino acids. This CDR3 is CASSLWGTGFDEQYF. DNA for the CDR3: TGTGCCAGCAGTTTATGGGGGACAGGGTTCGACGAGCAGTACTTC.

V gene TRBV19 combines with J gene TRBJ2-2, with 10 bases identical to TRBD2. V lost 0 bases and J lost 7; bases outside the gene matches: 5. The CDR3 is 16 amino acids. Germline V gene data show CDR1 as LNHDA and CDR2 as SQIVND (reference sequence). CDR3 in DNA: TGTGCCAGTAGTATAGAATCCGGACTAGCGGACGGGGAGCTGTTTTTT. Translated: CASSIESGLADGELFF.

J is TRBJ2-4 and V is TRBV27, with TRBD2 as a possible D gene (6 bases). The CDR3 is 14 residues long. The germline CDR1 and CDR2 sequences are MNHEY and SMNVEV (reference sequence). The germline V and J ends were trimmed by 6 bases and 1 base, with 10 bases remaining between them. The chain's CDR3 is CASRYSGAKNIQYF. The CDR3, as DNA: TGTGCCAGCAGATACAGCGGGGCCAAAAACATTCAGTACTTC.

The rearrangement joins TRBV6-6 to TRBJ2-5; 8 bases match TRBD2. Germline assignment: CDR1 MNHNY and CDR2 SVGAGI (reference sequence). The V and J ends lost 6 bases and 5 bases, in that order; junction bases with no gene match: 11. CDR3 size: 15 residues. The CDR3 reads CASRRRGSGMETQYF. The CDR3 coding sequence is TGTGCCAGCAGGCGCCGCGGTAGCGGGATGGAGACCCAGTACTTC.

The genes are TRBV2 and TRBJ1-5; unclear D gene. The V gene's germline CDR1 is SNHLY and CDR2 FYNNEI. This CDR3 is 13 amino acids long. Trimming pared 3 bases from V and 5 bases from J, leaving 8 bases between. The CDR3: CASSDMADQPQHF. The CDR3 nucleotides are TGTGCCAGCAGTGACATGGCGGATCAGCCCCAGCATTTT. Complete variable domain (other parts from reference TRBV2 and TRBJ1-5): EPEVTQTPSHQVTQMGQEVILRCVPISNHLYFYWYRQILGQKVEFLVSFYNNEISEKSEIFDDQFSVERPDGSNFTLKIRSTKLEDSAMYFCASSDMADQPQHFGDGTRLSIL.

The chain carries TRBV27 and TRBJ2-1, with a weak D call TRBD2 (5 bases). Germline lookup yields CDR1 MNHEY and CDR2 SMNVEV (reference sequence). There are 15 residues in the CDR3. V lost 1 base, J lost 5 bases, and 12 bases lay in between. This CDR3 is CASSLFREVNNEQFF. For the CDR3, the DNA is TGTGCCAGCAGTTTATTTCGGGAAGTTAACAATGAGCAGTTCTTC.

The rearrangement joins TRBV19 to TRBJ2-7; a weak D match, TRBD2 (6 bases). The V end was cut by 2 bases, the J end by 0 bases, with 11 bases between. The germline gives CDR1 LNHDA, CDR2 SQIVND (reference sequence). The CDR3 totals 15 residues. The CDR3 DNA follows: TGTGCCAGTAGTATAATGGAGGGGAGCTCCTACGAGCAGTACTTC. It encodes CASSIMEGSSYEQYF.

The chain employs TRBV28 and TRBJ2-1; weak D call: TRBD2 (5 bases). This CDR3 contains 13 residues. Germline V gene sequence: CDR1 MDHEN, CDR2 SYDVKM. Deletions cut 6 bases from V and 8 bases from J, with 14 bases between. CDR3 sequence reads: CASSPPGIDEQFF. CDR3 bases: TGTGCCAGCAGCCCCCCGGGAATAGATGAGCAGTTCTTC.

This clone appeared a few times. The V gene is TRBV2, the J gene TRBJ1-2, with TRBD1 as a possible D gene (6 bases). Trimming stripped 4 bases from V and 2 bases from J, with 8 bases between. CDR3 length: 13 amino acids. Germline assignment: CDR1 SNHLY and CDR2 FYNNEI. The CDR3 bases are TGTGCCAGCAGTGGACAGGAGAACTATGGCTACACCTTC. It yields the protein CASSGQENYGYTF.

This clone was detected a few times. This same CDR3 is encoded by further DNA sequences in the sample. The chain links TRBV28 to TRBJ2-7; a possible D gene is TRBD1 (6 bases). CDR3 length: 12 amino acids. V lost 8 bases and J lost 0, with 8 bases in between. Germline CDR1 and CDR2: MDHEN and SYDVKM. For the CDR3, the DNA is TGTGCCAGCCGGGACATCTCCTACGAGCAGTACTTC. Its translation is CASRDISYEQYF. The entire variable domain, with the rest obtained from reference TRBV28 and TRBJ2-7, is as follows: DVKVTQSSRYLVKRTGEKVFLECVQDMDHENMFWYRQDPGLGLRLIYFSYDVKMKEKGDIPEGYSVSREKKERFSLILESASTNQTSMYLCASRDISYEQYFGPGTRLTVT.

The rearrangement uses TRBV9 and TRBJ2-3, with 10 bases identical to TRBD1. Looked up from germline, CDR1 is SGDLS and CDR2 is YYNGEE. This CDR3 spans 17 amino acids. Trimming cost V 4 bases and J 4 bases; bases outside gene matches: 12. The CDR3 DNA is TGTGCCAGCAGCATCCGAGATCCGGGACAGGGGTCAGATACGCAGTATTTT. Residues: CASSIRDPGQGSDTQYF.

The V call is TRBV25-1, the J call TRBJ2-1; TRBD2 might be the D (5 bases). Germline assignment: CDR1 MGHDK and CDR2 SYGVNS. The CDR3 extends over 18 amino acids. V dropped 2 bases and J dropped 0 bases, with 17 bases sitting between them. CDR3 amino acids: CASSEPSPLSPSYNEQFF. CDR3 nucleotides: TGTGCCAGCAGTGAACCTAGCCCCTTGTCCCCCTCCTACAATGAGCAGTTCTTC.

In DNA, the CDR3 is TGTGCCAGCAGCCCGGGACAGATGAACACCGGGGAGCTGTTTTTT. Protein product: CASSPGQMNTGELFF. V is TRBV13 and J is TRBJ2-2, with TRBD1 matching 7 bases. The J segment lost 1 base and the V segment lost 5 bases, leaving 4 bases of the junction unmatched. Germline CDR1 and CDR2: PRHDT and FYEKMQ (reference sequence). This CDR3 has 15 residues. The full variable domain, its missing parts supplied by reference TRBV13 and TRBJ2-2, is AAGVIQSPRHLIKEKRETATLKCYPIPRHDTVYWYQQGPGQDPQFLISFYEKMQSDKGSIPDRFSAQQFSDYHSELNMSSLELGDSALYFCASSPGQMNTGELFFGEGSRLTVL.

The V gene is TRBV25-1, the J gene TRBJ1-5; 8 bases are a match to TRBD1. The germline V gene has CDR1 MGHDK and CDR2 SYGVNS. The CDR3 loop spans 16 amino acids. Trimming cost V 2 bases and J 3 bases; bases outside gene matches: 6. The CDR3 is CASSEGAGGPNQPQHF. Written as DNA, the CDR3 is TGTGCCAGCAGTGAAGGGGCAGGGGGCCCCAATCAGCCCCAGCATTTT.